This T cell receptor (beta chain) appears in the sequencing data of a study of blood T cell repertoires in COVID-19. Across the whole study: Acute and convalescent COVID-19 specimens originated in the United States, Italy and Spain. Sample material is recorded as cDNA or gDNA derived from T cells, B-cell-depleted T cells, or PBMCs.

Patients of the Seattle cohort, enrolled during active infection, were followed longitudinally. Methods used by the authors: The authors estimated nucleated cell counts from reference gene primer amplification. Method: immunoSEQ multiplex PCR; TCRdb's copy keeps in-frame clones and lacks some. The V and J calls and clone size are taken from that table; D and trimming were inferred from the DNA. The sample holds 200,000 to 250,000 clones, approximately 90% seen once. V was shortened by 1 base and J by 3 bases, with 10 bases between the two germline ends. The CDR3 totals 15 residues. Germline CDR1 is LGHNT and CDR2 is FRNRAP.

This rearrangement joins TRBV12-5 to TRBJ2-1; TRBD1 is a possible D gene (6 bases). Input material: peripheral blood. The TCR sequence derives from a man in his 60s with COVID-19, enrolled during active disease. CDR3 coding DNA: TGTGCTAGTGGTTTGGGGCAGGGGCTCTACAATGAGCAGTTCTTC. It encodes CASGLGQGLYNEQFF.